This is a list of T cell receptor beta chains from one sample in a study of blood T cell repertoires in COVID-19. Some clones are missing from TCRdb's copy, which holds only in-frame ones; the method was immunoSEQ multiplex PCR. The table has over 120,000 clones, about 80% seen once. Sequencing was done on a sample of peripheral blood. All receptors derive from an older man who had recovered from COVID-19. Each CDR3 is given with its conserved first and last residue. A D gene is named only where the DNA matches it firmly. The size of a clone is reported for some rows only, either as once, few or many, or as a class for expanded clones.

TRBV18,TRBJ2-7,TRBD1,.,TGTGCCAGCTCACTGAGGACAGGGGGGTACGAGCAGTACTTC,CASSLRTGGYEQYF
TRBV29-1,TRBJ1-5,TRBD1,.,TGCAGCGTTGGGACAGGGAATGATCAGCCCCAGCATTTT,CSVGTGNDQPQHF
TRBV20-1,TRBJ2-1,TRBD2,.,TGCAGTGCTAGTAGGACTAGCATGTACAATGAGCAGTTCTTC,CSASRTSMYNEQFF
TRBV18,TRBJ2-1,TRBD1,.,TGTGCCAGCTCACCAGGGACAGGGGCCAATGAGCAGTTCTTC,CASSPGTGANEQFF
TRBV6-5,TRBJ2-7,TRBD1,few,TGTGCCAGCAGTTCGCTACAGGGGGTGGTCGAGCAGTACTTC,CASSSLQGVVEQYF
TRBV15,TRBJ2-3,.,once,TGTGCCACCAGCCGGCTCTCCGGAGACACAGATACGCAGTATTTT,CATSRLSGDTDTQYF
TRBV6-5,TRBJ2-3,TRBD2,.,TGTGCCAGCAGTTACGCCACCGGGGGGACAGATACGCAGTATTTT,CASSYATGGTDTQYF
TRBV6-5,TRBJ1-1,TRBD1,.,TGTGCCAGCAGTTATAGGGGGCGGAACACTGAAGCTTTCTTT,CASSYRGRNTEAFF
TRBV21-1,TRBJ2-1,.,.,TGTGCCAGCAGCCACCGAACCGGGACAGGGGTCCTTAATGAGCAGTTCTTC,CASSHRTGTGVLNEQFF
TRBV30,TRBJ1-5,.,many,TGTGCCTGGAGTGTAATGGGGGCCGAGATCAATCAGCCCCAGCATTTT,CAWSVMGAEINQPQHF
TRBV12-5,TRBJ2-5,TRBD2,.,TGTGCTAGTGGTAACCCGGGACTAGCGGGAAAAGAGACCCAGTACTTC,CASGNPGLAGKETQYF
TRBV23-1,TRBJ2-7,TRBD2,few,TGCGCCAGCAGTCAAGTGGGGGGGAGCGGGAGATGGTACGAGCAGTACTTC,CASSQVGGSGRWYEQYF
TRBV5-1,TRBJ2-1,TRBD2,once,TGCGCCAGCAGCTCACTAGCGGACAATGAGCAGTTCTTC,CASSSLADNEQFF
TRBV7-2,TRBJ1-1,.,.,TGTGCCAGCAGCTTAGACGGCAGGTTGGCTGAAGCTTTCTTT,CASSLDGRLAEAFF
TRBV18,TRBJ1-1,.,.,TGTGCCAGCTCACCCGCCCCGGGGGTGGTAGCCACTGAAGCTTTCTTT,CASSPAPGVVATEAFF
TRBV6-1,TRBJ2-4,.,.,TGTGCCAGCAGTGAAGCGGCCGGGACTTCCCAGTACTTC,CASSEAAGTSQYF
TRBV27,TRBJ1-2,TRBD1,.,TGTGCCAGCAGTGAGACAGGGTATGGCTACACCTTC,CASSETGYGYTF
TRBV29-1,TRBJ2-7,TRBD2,once,TGCAGCGTTGGCGGGAGGAACTCCTACGAGCAGTACTTC,CSVGGRNSYEQYF
TRBV5-1,TRBJ2-1,TRBD2,.,TGCGCCAGCAGCCCTAGCGGGAGCAACTACAATGAGCAGTTCTTC,CASSPSGSNYNEQFF
TRBV2,TRBJ1-4,TRBD1,.,TGTGCCAGCAACCAACAGGGGGCCGGTGAAAAACTGTTTTTT,CASNQQGAGEKLFF
TRBV2,TRBJ1-5,.,.,TGTGCCAGCAGTGAAAACCCGCCGGGGAGTGGGGCCCAGCATTTT,CASSENPPGSGAQHF
TRBV10-1,TRBJ1-2,.,.,TGCGCCAGCAGTCCCGGGACACAGAGGTCGGGCTATGGCTACACCTTC,CASSPGTQRSGYGYTF
TRBV15,TRBJ2-2,.,once,TGTGCCACCAGCAGAGTGCGACAGAACACCGGGGAGCTGTTTTTT,CATSRVRQNTGELFF
TRBV5-5,TRBJ2-7,.,.,TGTGCCAGCAGCTTGTCAAACTCCTACGAGCAGTACTTC,CASSLSNSYEQYF
TRBV7-8,TRBJ1-6,.,.,TGTGCCAGCAGCTTAAGAAGCCAGGGGAGCTCCTATAATTCACCCCTCCACTTT,CASSLRSQGSSYNSPLHF
TRBV6-5,TRBJ1-2,.,.,TGTGCCAGCGGGTCGAGGAACTATGGCTACACCTTC,CASGSRNYGYTF
TRBV4-3,TRBJ2-1,TRBD2,.,TGCGCCAGCAGCCCGCGGCCAGCGGGGACCTACAATGAGCAGTTCTTC,CASSPRPAGTYNEQFF
TRBV7-8,TRBJ2-6,.,.,TGTGCCAGCAGGCCTCGGGTGGCTGGGGCCAACGTCCTGACTTTC,CASRPRVAGANVLTF
TRBV14,TRBJ2-7,.,.,TGTGCCAGCAGCCACCAGGGCCTCCCCGAGCAGTACTTC,CASSHQGLPEQYF
TRBV5-1,TRBJ2-7,.,.,TGCGCCAGCAGAGCAGGGACACTTGAACCCTACGAGCAGTACTTC,CASRAGTLEPYEQYF
TRBV18,TRBJ1-1,TRBD1,.,TGTGCCAGCTCGCCGACAGGGCTGAACACTGAAGCTTTCTTT,CASSPTGLNTEAFF
TRBV3-1/TRBV3-2,TRBJ1-6,TRBD1,once,TGTGCCAGCAGCCAAGACAGGGGGTATTCACCCCTCCACTTT,CASSQDRGYSPLHF
TRBV13,TRBJ1-3,TRBD1,.,TGTGCCAGCAGCTCCCAGGGGGGAAGCTCTGGAAACACCATATATTTT,CASSSQGGSSGNTIYF
TRBV9,TRBJ1-3,.,.,TGTGCCAGCAGCGTAGTGGAGTCCCTCTCTGGAAACACCATATATTTT,CASSVVESLSGNTIYF
TRBV5-1,TRBJ2-7,.,.,TGCGCCAGCAGCTCCCCCCGGGGGAGCCTCTCCTACGAGCAGTACTTC,CASSSPRGSLSYEQYF
TRBV27,TRBJ1-2,TRBD1,.,TGTGCCAGCAGTTCCGAAAACACAGGGGCTTGGGAGAGCTACACCTTC,CASSSENTGAWESYTF
TRBV11-2,TRBJ1-1,.,.,TGTGCCAGCAGCTTAAGGCGGGGTGCAGAAGCTTTCTTT,CASSLRRGAEAFF
TRBV7-2,TRBJ2-3,.,.,TGTGCCAGCAGCACGGACTACCTAAGGACAGATACGCAGTATTTT,CASSTDYLRTDTQYF
TRBV5-5,TRBJ2-7,TRBD1,.,TGTGCCAGCAGCTTGACAGGGGTGGCCGAGCAGTACTTC,CASSLTGVAEQYF
TRBV9,TRBJ2-1,TRBD1,.,TGTGCCAGCAGCTCCGACAGGGTAGGGCCTTCGGATGAGCAGTTCTTC,CASSSDRVGPSDEQFF
TRBV6-2/TRBV6-3,TRBJ1-2,.,.,TGTGCCAGCAGTTACTCACCAGGGGTGAGTGGCTACACCTTC,CASSYSPGVSGYTF
TRBV7-8,TRBJ2-6,TRBD1,.,TGTGCCAGCAGCTTAAGATTAACAGGGGGTATCTCTGGGGCCAACGTCCTGACTTTC,CASSLRLTGGISGANVLTF
TRBV10-3,TRBJ2-3,.,.,TGTGCCATCAGTGAGTCTGGCAGGGCCACAGATACGCAGTATTTT,CAISESGRATDTQYF
TRBV5-5,TRBJ1-6,TRBD1,.,TGTGCCAGCAGCTTCACAGGGGGAGTGGGAGCCCTCCACTTT,CASSFTGGVGALHF
TRBV11-2,TRBJ2-7,.,.,TGTGCCAGCAGCTTCCAGGTCTCCTACGAGCAGTACTTC,CASSFQVSYEQYF
TRBV6-2/TRBV6-3,TRBJ1-1,.,few,TGTGCCAGCAGTTACTCGACAGCCGGGGGCACTGAAGCTTTCTTT,CASSYSTAGGTEAFF
TRBV18,TRBJ2-7,.,.,TGTGCCAGCTCACCAGACAGCCTTTACGAGCAGTACTTC,CASSPDSLYEQYF
TRBV5-1,TRBJ1-3,TRBD1,.,TGCGCCAGCAGCACTGGTGGGACAGGGGGCTCTGGAAACACCATATATTTT,CASSTGGTGGSGNTIYF
TRBV19,TRBJ1-1,.,.,TGTGCCAGTAGTATAGATCGGGTCGCTGAAGCTTTCTTT,CASSIDRVAEAFF
TRBV9,TRBJ2-7,TRBD2,.,TGTGCCAGCGCAGCGGGAGATTCCTACGAGCAGTACTTC,CASAAGDSYEQYF
TRBV6-5,TRBJ1-2,TRBD1,.,TGTGCCAGCAGAACAGGGGTCCGCTATGGCTACACCTTC,CASRTGVRYGYTF
TRBV5-1,TRBJ2-7,.,many,TGCGCCAGCAGCCCCCGGGGACTCGACGAGCAGTACTTC,CASSPRGLDEQYF
TRBV19,TRBJ2-1,TRBD2,.,TGTGCCAGTAGGCTAGGACTAGCGGGGACCGCCACTAATGAGCAGTTCTTC,CASRLGLAGTATNEQFF
TRBV7-6,TRBJ2-7,TRBD2,.,TGTGCCAGCAGCTTGTTCGGGGGGTCGGAAGAGCAGTACTTC,CASSLFGGSEEQYF
TRBV13,TRBJ2-4,.,.,TGTGCCAGCAGCCGGACTCACAAAAACATTCAGTACTTC,CASSRTHKNIQYF
TRBV6-6,TRBJ2-5,.,.,TGTGCCAGCAGTTACTCCAGGGAGACCCAGTACTTC,CASSYSRETQYF
TRBV5-1,TRBJ2-1,.,.,TGCGCCAGCAGCTTGGTTGGCGGCCCCTACAATGAGCAGTTCTTC,CASSLVGGPYNEQFF